This T cell receptor beta chain is from a study of a mutant IDH1 vaccine in newly diagnosed glioma. Time point meaning: week 11, during vaccination. Vaccinated patients received 300 ug of mutant IDH1 20-mer peptide per dose, with topical imiquimod. Per germline, CDR1 SGHVS and CDR2 FQNEAQ. This CDR3 is 15 amino acids long. Unmatched junction bases numbered 8, after V lost 5 bases and J lost 4 bases. TCRdb keeps only in-frame clones here, not all; method: immunoSEQ multiplex PCR. Of roughly 130,000 clones in the sample, about four fifths were seen once. Remarks on this clone: What it binds is not known.

The sample consisted of PBMCs, taken from a glioma patient whose treatment included an IDH1 peptide vaccine. The source of this sequence is a man aged 35-49 years with glioma. V usage is TRBV7-8 and J usage is TRBJ1-3; 7 bases map to TRBD1. The CDR3 coding sequence is TGTGCCAGCAGCCCCCGGACAGGTCGCGGAAACACCATATATTTT. Amino acid sequence: CASSPRTGRGNTIYF.